These 4 T cell receptor beta chains came from one sample sequenced in a study of Ad26.COV2.S vaccination and SARS-CoV-2 variants. Regarding treatment: some 19 received Ad26.COV2.S at low or high dose, single or two shots; a few received placebo; per-sample allocation not given. Vaccine and placebo recipients were sampled on day 63 after the first injection. TCRdb keeps only in-frame clones here, not all; method: immunoSEQ multiplex PCR. The table has approximately 300,000 clones, roughly 86% seen once; the top ten hold roughly 2.1%. The source was peripheral blood, collected in a trial of Ad26.COV2.S vaccine versus placebo. These receptors were collected from a person aged 18-65 years who received the Ad26.COV2.S COVID-19 vaccine or a placebo.

The sample holds one count of this clone. The rearrangement joins TRBV12-3 or TRBV12-4 to TRBJ1-1, with a weak D call TRBD1 (5 bases). CDR3 length: 13 amino acids. V lost 4 bases and J 5 bases, leaving 11 bases between the germline ends. This CDR3 reads CASSSGTLTEAFF. CDR3 coding DNA: TGTGCCAGCAGTTCTGGGACGTTGACTGAAGCTTTCTTT.

V and J are TRBV3-1 (or the pseudogene TRBV3-2) and TRBJ1-2; possibly TRBD1 for D (6 bases). This CDR3 has 15 amino acids. Deletions cut 4 bases from V and 2 bases from J, with 14 bases between. Germline V gives CDR1 LGHDT, CDR2 YNNKEL (reference sequence). The CDR3 bases are TGTGCCAGCAGCCCGAGACAGGCAACCAACTATGGCTACACCTTC. Translated: CASSPRQATNYGYTF.

The chain uses TRBV7-2 and TRBJ2-7; 12 nucleotides align to TRBD2. The V gene end was trimmed by 1 base and the J gene end by 2 bases; junction bases not matched to a gene: 0. CDR1 is SGHTA and CDR2 is FQGNSA in the germline V gene. The CDR3 spans 15 residues. The CDR3 nucleotides read TGTGCCAGCAGCTTAGGGACTAGCGGGACCTACGAGCAGTACTTC. This codes for CASSLGTSGTYEQYF.

DNA of the CDR3: TGTGCCAGCAGTTTAGGGGACAGGGGTAATCAGCCCCAGCATTTT. Its protein product is CASSLGDRGNQPQHF. The gene calls are TRBV27 and TRBJ1-5; TRBD1 agrees at 10 bases. From germline, CDR1 is MNHEY and CDR2 SMNVEV (reference sequence). The CDR3 runs to 15 residues. V lost 2 bases, J lost 4 bases, and 2 bases stayed unmatched.